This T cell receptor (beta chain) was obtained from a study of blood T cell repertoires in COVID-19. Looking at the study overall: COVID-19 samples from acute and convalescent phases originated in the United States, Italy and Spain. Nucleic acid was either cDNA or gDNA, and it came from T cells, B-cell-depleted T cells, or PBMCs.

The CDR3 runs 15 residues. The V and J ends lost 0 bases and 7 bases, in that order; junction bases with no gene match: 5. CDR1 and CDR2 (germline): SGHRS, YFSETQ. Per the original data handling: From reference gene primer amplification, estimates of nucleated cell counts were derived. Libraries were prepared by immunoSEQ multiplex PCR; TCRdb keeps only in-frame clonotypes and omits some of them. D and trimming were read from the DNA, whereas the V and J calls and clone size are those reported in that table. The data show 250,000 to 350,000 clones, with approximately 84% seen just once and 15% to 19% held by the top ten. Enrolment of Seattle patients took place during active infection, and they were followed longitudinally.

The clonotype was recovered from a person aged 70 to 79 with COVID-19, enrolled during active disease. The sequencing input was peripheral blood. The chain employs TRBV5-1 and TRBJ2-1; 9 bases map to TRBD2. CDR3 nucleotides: TGCGCCAGCAGCTTGGTTGCGGGGGGGCCTAATGAGCAGTTCTTC. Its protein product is CASSLVAGGPNEQFF.